This entry lists 10 T cell receptor beta chains sequenced from one sample in a study of monozygotic twins with inflammatory bowel disease. TCRdb re-called the 5' RACE reads and shows each CDR3 protein once, DNA omitted. The sample data list a few hundred thousand distinct CDR3 sequences. Sequencing was carried out using blood. The receptor source for this set is a human donor with ulcerative colitis or Crohn's disease, or a healthy co-twin of an affected twin (not recorded which).

The V gene is TRBV30, the J gene TRBJ1-5. Germline assignment: CDR1 GTSNPN and CDR2 SVGIG (reference sequence). The CDR3 contains 13 residues. CDR3 sequence reads: CAWSFSANQPQHF.

The chain employs TRBV5-1 and TRBJ1-1; the D call from TCRdb, TRBD1, cannot be confirmed without DNA. The CDR3 consists of 15 residues. Germline CDR1 and CDR2: SGHRS and YFSETQ. CDR3 loop: CASSQKQGAGAEAFF.

The rearrangement links TRBV7-9 to TRBJ2-7; without DNA, the TCRdb call of TRBD1 cannot be checked. The CDR3 sequence is 15 residues long. CDR1 is SEHNR, CDR2 FQNEAQ, per germline (reference sequence). This CDR3 reads CASSLGRTGRHEQYF.

The rearrangement links TRBV27 to TRBJ2-1; TCRdb lists TRBD2, though no DNA is available to test this call. Per germline, CDR1 MNHEY and CDR2 SMNVEV (reference sequence). The CDR3 is 12 amino acids. CDR3 protein: CASQAGYNEQFF.

The genes are TRBV25-1 and TRBJ1-6; TCRdb returns TRBD1, unconfirmable since there is no DNA. Germline CDR1 MGHDK, CDR2 SYGVNS. CDR3 length: 15 amino acids. Here the CDR3 reads CASSERTGFYSPLHF.

This sequence joins TRBV5-1 and TRBJ2-1; TCRdb's D call, TRBD2, is unchecked because there is no DNA. The CDR3 is made up of 16 amino acids. CDR1 SGHRS and CDR2 YFSETQ come from the germline V gene. This CDR3 reads CASSISGRGGNNEQFF.

The chain's CDR3 is CASSQVAANEQFF. This rearrangement joins TRBV4-3 to TRBJ2-1. The CDR3 covers 13 residues. The germline gives CDR1 LGHNA, CDR2 YSLEER.

The chain joins TRBV5-1 to TRBJ2-1. CDR3 length: 15 residues. CDR1 is SGHRS, CDR2 YFSETQ, per germline. The CDR3 here is CASSLTTERYNEQFF.

The chain is built from TRBV10-3 and TRBJ2-5; TCRdb calls TRBD2, which cannot be checked without DNA. CDR3 size: 18 residues. Germline lookup yields CDR1 ENHRY and CDR2 SYGVKD. The CDR3 here is CAISAPGLAGGVGETQYF.

This chain connects TRBV27 to TRBJ2-2; TCRdb's assignment of TRBD1 cannot be checked, as there is no DNA. This CDR3 comprises 12 residues. The germline CDR1 and CDR2 sequences are MNHEY and SMNVEV (reference sequence). CDR3 loop: CASSFRGGELFF.